The entry below gives a single TCR beta chain sequence along with its context. Its target is not known. This record belongs to a study of cytomegalovirus exposure and HLA in healthy donors. Study findings and constraints: According to the study, around 160 TCR beta chains were cytomegalovirus-associated. A few CMV-associated chains were confirmed in vitro to be specific for CMV antigens.

In the PCR, 60 Vbeta and 13 Jbeta primers were used. Data came from immunoSEQ multiplex PCR; TCRdb stores just in-frame clones and leaves some out. The sample has a few hundred thousand clones; about four fifths are singletons. This TCR came from a girl aged 2 to 9 in good health and CMV-seronegative. Input material: PBMCs.

The CDR3 reads CASSLAQGTHSTSYNEQFF. Here the CDR3 DNA reads TGTGCCAGCAGCTTAGCTCAAGGGACACATTCCACCTCCTACAATGAGCAGTTCTTC. This chain uses TRBV13 with TRBJ2-1; D is possibly TRBD1 (6 bases). V lost 1 base and J 0 bases, leaving 19 bases between the germline ends. CDR3 size: 19 residues. Germline V gene sequence: CDR1 PRHDT, CDR2 FYEKMQ (reference sequence).